The 11 T cell receptor beta chains below come from one sample, sequenced in a study of T cells in Graves' hyperthyroidism and ophthalmopathy. TCR beta CDR3 regions were amplified from RNA transcripts. The HTBI primer set served for first-round RT-PCR of the TCR CDR3. One entry per CDR3 protein results from TCRdb running MiXCR on the multiplex PCR reads. The table has about 400,000 distinct CDR3 sequences, around a sixth seen once. Material: blood. These receptors were taken from a woman in her late teens or twenties with Graves' hyperthyroidism.

This clonotype occurred a few times. This chain links TRBV9 with TRBJ2-3; 10 nucleotides align to TRBD2. CDR3 length equals 17 residues. J gave up 5 bases and V 0 bases, and 9 bases lay outside the gene matches. The germline CDR1 and CDR2 sequences are SGDLS and YYNGEE. The chain's CDR3 is CASSVVVSGGIGDTQYF. CDR3 DNA sequence: TGTGCCAGCAGCGTAGTGGTTAGCGGGGGGATAGGAGATACGCAGTATTTT.

CDR3 residues: CASSVGGDRDQPQHF. The CDR3 nucleotides are TGTGCCAGCAGCGTGGGGGGGGACAGAGACCAGCCCCAGCATTTT. The genes are TRBV7-9 and TRBJ1-5; 7 bases align to TRBD1. The trim removed 5 bases at V and 7 bases at J, leaving 11 bases unmatched. This CDR3 spans 15 amino acids. CDR1 is SEHNR and CDR2 is FQNEAQ in the germline V gene (reference sequence). Complete variable domain (other parts from reference TRBV7-9 and TRBJ1-5): DTGVSQNPRHKITKRGQNVTFRCDPISEHNRLYWYRQTLGQGPEFLTYFQNEAQLEKSRLLSDRFSAERPKGSFSTLEIQRTEQGDSAMYLCASSVGGDRDQPQHFGDGTRLSIL.

This clonotype was counted many times. This chain joins TRBV7-2 and TRBJ2-4; TRBD1 aligns across 8 bases. Germline V gene sequence: CDR1 SGHTA, CDR2 FQGNSA. The CDR3 covers 16 residues. J lost 5 bases, V lost 5 bases, and 11 bases had no gene match. The CDR3 bases are TGTGCCAGCAGCCCAAGATGGGGACAGGAGGAAAACATTCAGTACTTC. Protein product: CASSPRWGQEENIQYF.

Ten or more counts support this clonotype. The V gene is TRBV7-6, the J gene TRBJ2-1; D is tentatively TRBD1 or TRBD2 (8 bases each). The CDR3 contains 18 residues. Trimming shortened V by 4 bases and J by 10 bases, and 29 bases separated the two germline ends. Germline CDR1 is SGHVS and CDR2 is FNYEAQ. Here the CDR3 reads CASSSTPPGTGPSGEQFF. The CDR3 bases are TGTGCCAGCAGCTCCACTCCCCCGGGGACAGGACCTAGCGGGGAGCAGTTCTTC.

This clonotype was counted at least ten times. The chain links TRBV28 to TRBJ2-7; 8 bases align to TRBD1. The J segment lost 5 bases and the V segment lost 6 bases, leaving 6 bases of the junction unmatched. Germline V gene data show CDR1 as MDHEN and CDR2 as SYDVKM. The CDR3 contains 13 residues. CDR3 sequence (DNA): TGTGCCAGCAGCCGGACAGGGTGGGACGAGCAGTACTTC. Its translation: CASSRTGWDEQYF.

This clonotype was detected many times. The gene calls are TRBV9 and TRBJ2-1; 12 bases line up with TRBD2. The CDR3 contains 16 residues. The junction had 10 bases not matched to a gene; V was cut back by 4 bases and J by 8 bases. Germline V gene sequence: CDR1 SGDLS, CDR2 YYNGEE. The CDR3 is CASSSDRLAGDYEQFF. The CDR3, as DNA: TGTGCCAGCAGCTCCGACAGACTAGCGGGAGATTATGAGCAGTTCTTC.

Many counts were recorded for this clonotype. The J gene is TRBJ2-5, the V gene TRBV3-1, with 12 bases identical to TRBD1. The trim removed 3 bases at V and 5 bases at J, leaving 4 bases unmatched. The length of the CDR3 is 15 residues. In germline, CDR1 is LGHDT, CDR2 YNNKEL (reference sequence). Written as DNA, the CDR3 is TGTGCCAGCAGCCAGGGACAGGGGGCTTGGGAGACCCAGTACTTC. It encodes CASSQGQGAWETQYF.

This clonotype was seen repeatedly, ten times or more. The chain has TRBV28 and TRBJ2-3; D not certain. The germline V gene has CDR1 MDHEN and CDR2 SYDVKM. V was trimmed by 7 bases and J by 4 bases, leaving 15 bases between them. The CDR3 extends over 14 amino acids. CDR3 amino acids: CASTIRPPADTQYF. CDR3 bases: TGTGCCAGCACTATTCGACCCCCCGCAGATACGCAGTATTTT.

At least ten counts were recorded for this clonotype. The chain has TRBV7-2 and TRBJ2-7; TRBD1 might be the D (5 bases). Trimming removed 6 bases at V and 0 bases at J, with 9 bases between. The germline gives CDR1 SGHTA, CDR2 FQGNSA. This CDR3 comprises 13 residues. The CDR3 region has the DNA TGTGCCAGCAGTCGACAGAGCTCCTACGAGCAGTACTTC. Translated: CASSRQSSYEQYF.

This clonotype was observed a few times. This sequence joins TRBV24-1 and TRBJ1-2; a weak D match, TRBD1 (5 bases). Germline V CDR1 and CDR2: KGHDR, SFDVKD. This CDR3 contains 15 residues. V lost 4 bases to trimming and J lost 7 bases, with 18 bases between them. CDR3 sequence reads: CATSEPRGVDGGYTF. CDR3 in DNA: TGTGCCACCAGTGAACCGCGAGGGGTTGATGGTGGCTACACCTTC.

This clonotype was counted ten times or more. Here the CDR3 reads CASKLSGGTDTQYF. The CDR3 coding sequence is TGTGCCAGCAAATTGAGCGGAGGCACAGATACGCAGTATTTT. The chain carries TRBV2 and TRBJ2-3; D is possibly TRBD2 (5 bases). Germline V gives CDR1 SNHLY, CDR2 FYNNEI. Trimming took off 7 bases at V and 1 base at J, with 12 bases between the two ends. This CDR3 spans 14 amino acids.